This passage covers 32 T cell receptor beta chains from one sample sequenced in a study of cytomegalovirus exposure and HLA in healthy donors. Vbeta (60) and Jbeta (13) primers were used in the PCR. TCRdb's copy holds only in-frame clones and misses some; the assay was immunoSEQ multiplex PCR. In the table there are about 170,000 clones, roughly four fifths of which are singletons. The specimen was PBMCs. The receptor set was obtained from a girl aged 2-10 years in good health and CMV-seropositive.

V gene TRBV2 combines with J gene TRBJ1-3, with TRBD1 as a possible D gene (5 bases). CDR1 SNHLY and CDR2 FYNNEI come from the germline V gene. CDR3 length: 13 amino acids. V was pared by 6 bases and J by 4 bases, with 10 bases between. The CDR3 coding sequence is TGTGCCAGCAGGGGGACTCAGGGAAACACCATATATTTT. Translated: CASRGTQGNTIYF.

The rearrangement links TRBV28 to TRBJ2-2; 9 bases agree with TRBD2. Trimming removed 6 bases from V and 6 bases from J; junction bases left unmatched: 5. CDR3 length: 14 amino acids. Per the germline V gene, CDR1 is MDHEN and CDR2 is SYDVKM. CDR3 bases: TGTGCCAGCAGGTCCGGGACTAGCTCCGGGGAGCTGTTTTTT. Translation gives CASRSGTSSGELFF.

This chain connects TRBV27 to TRBJ1-4, with D unresolved. Germline V gene lookup returns CDR1 MNHEY and CDR2 SMNVEV (reference sequence). This CDR3 comprises 14 residues. Trimming removed 7 bases at V and 5 bases at J, with 14 bases between. In DNA, the CDR3 is TGTGCCAGCAATTCACGAGACTGGAATGAAAAACTGTTTTTT. Its translation is CASNSRDWNEKLFF.

This sequence joins TRBV28 and TRBJ2-7; D is possibly TRBD1 (6 bases). The CDR3 loop spans 13 amino acids. With 6 bases removed from V and 2 bases from J, the gap between germline ends came to 11 bases. Germline lookup yields CDR1 MDHEN and CDR2 SYDVKM. In DNA, the CDR3 is TGTGCCAGCAGGCCGACAGGAACCTACGAGCAGTACTTC. Protein: CASRPTGTYEQYF.

The rearrangement uses TRBV29-1 and TRBJ1-2; D remains ambiguous. V dropped 7 bases and J dropped 7 bases, with 22 bases sitting between them. Germline V gene data show CDR1 as SQVTM and CDR2 as ANQGSEA. This CDR3 region has 14 residues. The CDR3 loop is CSALSGVGLGGYTF. The CDR3 nucleotides read TGCAGCGCCTTGAGCGGGGTAGGTCTCGGTGGCTACACCTTC.

V and J are TRBV4-1 and TRBJ2-7, with D perhaps matching TRBD1 (5 bases). This CDR3 spans 15 amino acids. The ends were cut back, 0 bases at V and 2 bases at J, with 11 bases in the middle. Germline values: CDR1 MGHRA, CDR2 YSYEKL. The CDR3 nucleotides read TGCGCCAGCAGCCAAGATTACCAGGGCCCCTACGAGCAGTACTTC. It encodes CASSQDYQGPYEQYF.

The CDR3 bases are TGCGCCAGCAGCCTGGACCGGGACACTGAAGCTTTCTTT. Encoded protein: CASSLDRDTEAFF. The rearrangement joins TRBV5-1 to TRBJ1-1; no firm D call. This CDR3 is 13 amino acids long. Germline V gene lookup returns CDR1 SGHRS and CDR2 YFSETQ. Trimming stripped 4 bases from V and 3 bases from J, with 10 bases between.

This clone was recorded once. V usage is TRBV19 and J usage is TRBJ2-7, with 8 bases fitting TRBD1. This CDR3 contains 18 residues. V was pared by 0 bases and J by 5 bases, with 15 bases of the junction left unmatched. Germline-derived CDR1 and CDR2 are LNHDA and SQIVND (reference sequence). For the CDR3, the DNA is TGTGCCAGTAGTATAGAATTGGCCGCCGTTTGGACAGGGAACGAGCAGTACTTC. This translates into CASSIELAAVWTGNEQYF.

The gene calls are TRBV5-1 and TRBJ2-5; 7 positions agree with TRBD2. CDR1 and CDR2 from the germline V gene are SGHRS and YFSETQ. The CDR3 has 17 residues. V was pared by 0 bases and J by 9 bases, with 17 bases of the junction left unmatched. The CDR3 loop is CASSLESGEIPHDPQYF. The CDR3 DNA reads TGCGCCAGCAGCTTGGAGAGCGGGGAGATCCCCCATGATCCCCAGTACTTC.

This clone appeared a single time. The chain employs TRBV19 and TRBJ2-7, with D uncertain. Trimming stripped 5 bases from V and 7 bases from J, with 9 bases between. The germline V gene has CDR1 LNHDA and CDR2 SQIVND (reference sequence). The CDR3 contains 11 residues. The CDR3 reads CASSPEREQYF. The CDR3 region has the DNA TGTGCCAGTAGTCCCGAGCGAGAGCAGTACTTC.

Only one count was recorded for this clone. The chain is built from TRBV5-1 and TRBJ2-7, with 7 bases that match TRBD1. The CDR3 runs 14 residues. CDR1 and CDR2 from the germline V gene are SGHRS and YFSETQ. The junction had 13 bases not matched to a gene; V was cut back by 6 bases and J by 7 bases. The chain's CDR3 is CASNNPGQSREQYF. CDR3 coding DNA: TGCGCCAGCAACAACCCGGGACAGAGCCGAGAGCAGTACTTC.

The chain carries TRBV5-1 and TRBJ1-3; D is unresolved. This CDR3 region has 12 residues. Germline CDR1 is SGHRS and CDR2 is YFSETQ. V lost 2 bases and J 4 bases, leaving 4 bases between the germline ends. CDR3: CASSLQGNTIYF. The CDR3 DNA reads as TGCGCCAGCAGCTTACAGGGAAACACCATATATTTT. Combining the CDR3 with reference TRBV5-1 and TRBJ1-3 gives the whole variable domain KAGVTQTPRYLIKTRGQQVTLSCSPISGHRSVSWYQQTPGQGLQFLFEYFSETQRNKGNFPGRFSGRQFSNSRSEMNVSTLELGDSALYLCASSLQGNTIYFGEGSWLTVV.

The V and J genes are TRBV7-9 and TRBJ2-7; 9 nucleotides match TRBD2. Unmatched junction bases numbered 11, after V lost 11 bases and J lost 6 bases. Germline V CDR1 and CDR2: SEHNR, FQNEAQ (reference sequence). CDR3 size: 13 residues. The CDR3 sequence: CAGGKAGGGEQYF. CDR3 in DNA: TGTGCCGGAGGAAAAGCGGGAGGCGGCGAGCAGTACTTC.

The chain couples TRBV30 to TRBJ1-3; D is unresolved. The germline gives CDR1 GTSNPN, CDR2 SVGIG (reference sequence). CDR3 size: 13 residues. V lost 6 bases to trimming and J lost 0 bases, with 9 bases between them. The CDR3 DNA sequence: TGTGCCTGCACTCTAGACTCTGGAAACACCATATATTTT. The encoded protein is CACTLDSGNTIYF.

The rearrangement uses TRBV4-2 and TRBJ2-1, with 9 bases lining up with TRBD2. CDR3 length equals 15 residues. The germline CDR1 and CDR2 sequences are LGHNA and YNFKEQ. V was clipped by 3 bases and J by 7 bases; unmatched bases: 7. CDR3 in amino acids: CASSQGLATLNEQFF. CDR3 nucleotides: TGTGCCAGCAGCCAGGGACTAGCTACTTTAAATGAGCAGTTCTTC.

The V and J genes are TRBV6-4 and TRBJ2-3; 10 positions agree with TRBD2. The CDR3 runs 15 residues. Germline V lookup: CDR1 MRHNA, CDR2 SNTAGT. V lost 2 bases and J lost 6; bases outside the gene matches: 5. This CDR3 is CASSDGTSEVDTQYF. As DNA, the CDR3 is TGTGCCAGCAGTGACGGGACTAGCGAGGTGGATACGCAGTATTTT.

This clone was counted between two and nine times. The rearrangement links TRBV29-1 to TRBJ2-7; 13 nucleotides agree with TRBD2. Trimming removed 3 bases from V and 3 bases from J; junction bases left unmatched: 8. The germline V gene encodes CDR1 SQVTM and CDR2 ANQGSEA. This CDR3 comprises 16 residues. The CDR3, as DNA: TGCAGCGTTGACGGACTAGCGGGAGTCCATGGCTACGAGCAGTACTTC. This gives the protein CSVDGLAGVHGYEQYF.

The chain recombines TRBV6-6 with TRBJ2-5, with TRBD2 matching over 10 bases. Germline values: CDR1 MNHNY, CDR2 SVGAGI (reference sequence). The CDR3 is made up of 15 amino acids. The junction had 0 bases not matched to a gene; V was cut back by 0 bases and J by 2 bases. Written as DNA, the CDR3 is TGTGCCAGCAGTTACTCACTAGCGGGGCAAGAGACCCAGTACTTC. This translates into CASSYSLAGQETQYF.

The chain employs TRBV28 and TRBJ2-1; the D gene is possibly TRBD2 (6 bases). Trimming removed 1 base from V and 6 bases from J, with 10 bases in between. Germline V gene data show CDR1 as MDHEN and CDR2 as SYDVKM. This CDR3 is 14 amino acids long. CDR3 region: CASSLSGRVNEQFF. The CDR3 DNA follows: TGTGCCAGCAGTTTATCCGGGAGAGTCAATGAGCAGTTCTTC. The whole variable domain, filled in from reference TRBV28 and TRBJ2-1, reads DVKVTQSSRYLVKRTGEKVFLECVQDMDHENMFWYRQDPGLGLRLIYFSYDVKMKEKGDIPEGYSVSREKKERFSLILESASTNQTSMYLCASSLSGRVNEQFFGPGTRLTVL.

This clone showed up just a few times. V and J are TRBV28 and TRBJ1-5; tentatively, D is TRBD1 (6 bases). CDR3 length equals 16 residues. V dropped 2 bases and J dropped 0 bases, with 11 bases sitting between them. Germline assignment: CDR1 MDHEN and CDR2 SYDVKM. The CDR3 reads CASSLNRVNSNQPQHF. Written as DNA, the CDR3 is TGTGCCAGCAGTTTAAACAGGGTAAATAGCAATCAGCCCCAGCATTTT.

V gene TRBV5-1 combines with J gene TRBJ2-3; TRBD2 matches at 12 bases. The V gene end was trimmed by 4 bases and the J gene end by 2 bases; junction bases not matched to a gene: 5. The CDR3 length is 16 residues. Per germline, CDR1 SGHRS and CDR2 YFSETQ. CDR3 residues: CASSQGLAGFTDTQYF. The CDR3 DNA reads TGCGCCAGCAGCCAGGGACTAGCGGGTTTCACAGATACGCAGTATTTT.

The chain links TRBV10-3 to TRBJ1-4, with 9 positions matching TRBD1. This CDR3 has 14 amino acids. The trim removed 8 bases at V and 5 bases at J, leaving 6 bases unmatched. The germline V gene has CDR1 ENHRY and CDR2 SYGVKD. The CDR3 is CAIGRGQGNEKLFF. The CDR3 nucleotides read TGTGCCATCGGACGGGGACAGGGAAATGAAAAACTGTTTTTT.

The J gene is TRBJ1-1, the V gene TRBV30, with a weak D call TRBD1 (6 bases). Germline CDR1 reads GTSNPN; CDR2 reads SVGIG (reference sequence). This CDR3 is 13 amino acids long. Deletions cut 4 bases from V and 1 base from J, with 10 bases between. The CDR3 sequence: CAWNRVRNTEAFF. The CDR3 region has the DNA TGTGCCTGGAACAGGGTTCGGAACACTGAAGCTTTCTTT.

A single count supports this clone. The chain recombines TRBV11-2 with TRBJ2-5; D is possibly TRBD1 (6 bases). The CDR3 consists of 19 residues. Germline V gene sequence: CDR1 SGHAT, CDR2 FQNNGV. V lost 5 bases to trimming and J lost 0 bases, with 25 bases between them. DNA for the CDR3: TGTGCCAGCAGCACCCCGCGAGGAAGGGGGTCCCAGTACCAAGAGACCCAGTACTTC. This codes for CASSTPRGRGSQYQETQYF.

The rearrangement uses TRBV30 and TRBJ1-1; 9 nucleotides align to TRBD1. Germline CDR1 GTSNPN, CDR2 SVGIG (reference sequence). V gave up 7 bases and J gave up 1 base; unmatched junction bases: 7. There are 14 residues in the CDR3. The CDR3 reads CASPQGQGNTEAFF. CDR3 nucleotide sequence: TGTGCCTCCCCTCAGGGACAGGGGAACACTGAAGCTTTCTTT. Filled out from reference TRBV30 and TRBJ1-1, the complete variable domain reads SQTIHQWPATLVQPVGSPLSLECTVEGTSNPNLYWYRQAAGRGLQLLFYSVGIGQISSEVPQNLSASRPQDRQFILSSKKLLLSDSGFYLCASPQGQGNTEAFFGQGTRLTVV.

This clone was seen just once. The chain employs TRBV5-1 and TRBJ1-3; perhaps TRBD1 as D (5 bases). The ends were cut back, 0 bases at V and 0 bases at J, with 7 bases in the middle. Germline V gene sequence: CDR1 SGHRS, CDR2 YFSETQ. This CDR3 has 15 amino acids. In DNA, the CDR3 is TGCGCCAGCAGCTTGGACAGGAGCTCTGGAAACACCATATATTTT. This codes for CASSLDRSSGNTIYF.

The rearrangement links TRBV4-1 to TRBJ2-5, with 8 positions matching TRBD1. Unmatched junction bases numbered 9, after V lost 1 base and J lost 2 bases. CDR1 and CDR2 (germline): MGHRA, YSYEKL. There are 17 residues in the CDR3. CDR3 sequence reads: CASSQVPLGQGQETQYF. The CDR3 nucleotides are TGCGCCAGCAGCCAAGTTCCCCTAGGACAGGGACAAGAGACCCAGTACTTC.

The chain couples TRBV6-5 to TRBJ2-1, with D unclear. The CDR3 runs to 13 residues. V gave up 0 bases and J gave up 5 bases, with 5 bases separating them. Germline CDR1 and CDR2: MNHEY and SVGAGI. The CDR3 loop is CASSYSVDNEQFF. Here the CDR3 DNA reads TGTGCCAGCAGTTACTCTGTAGACAATGAGCAGTTCTTC.

J is TRBJ2-1 and V is TRBV2; 9 positions agree with TRBD1. The CDR3 loop spans 13 amino acids. V shed 6 bases, J shed 8 bases, and the junction held 5 bases outside the gene matches. CDR1 and CDR2 (germline): SNHLY, FYNNEI. CDR3: CASRTTGGDEQFF. The CDR3 coding sequence is TGTGCCAGCAGGACGACAGGGGGAGATGAGCAGTTCTTC.

V is TRBV10-3 and J is TRBJ1-2; D perhaps matches TRBD1 (5 bases). Trimming pared 4 bases from V and 0 bases from J, leaving 12 bases between. In germline, CDR1 is ENHRY, CDR2 SYGVKD. This CDR3 comprises 15 residues. In nucleotides, the CDR3 is TGTGCCATCAGTGGTCCAGGGAGGACTAACTATGGCTACACCTTC. Translating gives CAISGPGRTNYGYTF.

This chain links TRBV7-2 with TRBJ2-7; D ambiguous. This CDR3 comprises 14 residues. Germline CDR1 is SGHTA and CDR2 is FQGNSA. The V gene lost 1 base and the J gene lost 1 base, with 8 bases spanning the gap. The CDR3: CASSLGPVSYEQYF. The CDR3 DNA is TGTGCCAGCAGCTTAGGCCCAGTGTCCTACGAGCAGTACTTC.

The chain couples TRBV30 to TRBJ2-3, with 8 bases that match TRBD1. The CDR3 runs 15 residues. Germline CDR1 reads GTSNPN; CDR2 reads SVGIG (reference sequence). J gave up 5 bases and V 2 bases, and 9 bases lay outside the gene matches. CDR3 region: CAWSSRTGLKDTQYF. The CDR3 bases are TGTGCCTGGAGTTCCCGGACAGGGCTCAAAGATACGCAGTATTTT.